This T cell receptor beta chain was identified in a study of CD8 T cells in Susac syndrome. After extraction with the RNeasy kit, roughly 0.45 to 1 ug of the RNA was reverse transcribed using random hexamers. TCRdb ran MiXCR on the immunoSEQ multiplex PCR reads and lists one entry per CDR3 protein. The sample contains almost 450,000 distinct CDR3 sequences, approximately 85% of which appear only once. V shed 5 bases and J shed 0 bases, with 14 bases lying between them. This CDR3 has 16 residues. Per the germline V gene, CDR1 is MNHNS and CDR2 is SASEGT. Purification of the CD8+ and CD4+ T cells relied on negative isolation, and TEMRA cells underwent FACS enrichment.

This clonotype originated in a human donor with multiple sclerosis. This chain joins TRBV6-1 and TRBJ1-5; D unresolved. The specimen sequenced was CD8+ T cells from PBMCs. The CDR3 sequence: CASSPSAGYSNQPQHF. The CDR3 nucleotides read TGTGCCAGCAGTCCCTCCGCCGGTTATAGCAATCAGCCCCAGCATTTT.